This T cell receptor beta chain was sequenced in a study of T cells in Graves' hyperthyroidism and ophthalmopathy. It was RNA transcripts that yielded the amplified TCR beta CDR3 regions. Researchers ran a first-round RT-PCR on the TCR CDR3 using the HTBI primer set. TCRdb recomputed calls from the multiplex PCR reads with MiXCR, one row per CDR3 protein. The data hold hundreds of thousands of distinct CDR3 sequences, with approximately 14% observed a single time. Diagnoses were made from clinical symptoms, serum measures (thyroxine and TRAb), thyroid ultrasound and orbital computed tomography. This clonotype was seen many times. Trimming shortened V by 6 bases and J by 2 bases, and 17 bases separated the two germline ends. The CDR3 sequence is 15 residues long. CDR1 is MNHNS, CDR2 SASEGT, per germline.

The sequenced sample consisted of blood. The gene calls are TRBV6-1 and TRBJ2-7, with a weak D call TRBD2 (5 bases). The TCR originated in a woman in her 30s with Graves' hyperthyroidism. The CDR3 reads CASRDGPFGAYEQYF. CDR3 in DNA: TGTGCCAGCAGAGACGGACCATTCGGGGCCTACGAGCAGTACTTC.